This T cell receptor beta chain comes out of a study of regulatory T cells in long-lasting Graves disease. Study as a whole: Over 5 years of antithyroid drugs plus positive TSH receptor antibodies defined persistent Graves' disease.

This clonotype appeared many times. The V gene's germline CDR1 is SGHVS and CDR2 FNYEAQ. The CDR3 is 18 amino acids. V was trimmed by 5 bases and J by 0 bases, leaving 19 bases between them. The time point was: persistent/refractory GD, antithyroid drugs over 5 years with positive TRAb. PBMCs provided the RNA from which the TCR library was made. Arm-PCR of CDR3 regions with iRepertoire HTBI primers generated TCR beta libraries. TCRdb itself ran the multiplex PCR reads through MiXCR, one entry per CDR3 protein. The sample has 310,000 or so distinct CDR3 sequences; roughly a fifth are singletons. This clonotype was obtained from a female donor with Graves disease. The rearrangement joins TRBV7-6 to TRBJ2-2, with D uncertain. Specimen: peripheral blood mononuclear cells (PBMCs), collected when the disease was refractory, from a patient treated with antithyroid drugs. The CDR3 sequence: CASSRAYKATTNTGELFF. DNA of the CDR3: TGTGCCAGCAGCCGGGCGTATAAGGCGACGACGAACACCGGGGAGCTGTTTTTT. Full variable domain (remainder filled in from reference TRBV7-6 and TRBJ2-2): GAGVSQSPRYKVTKRGQDVALRCDPISGHVSLYWYRQALGQGPEFLTYFNYEAQQDKSGLPNDRFSAERPEGSISTLTIQRTEQRDSAMYRCASSRAYKATTNTGELFFGEGSRLTVL.